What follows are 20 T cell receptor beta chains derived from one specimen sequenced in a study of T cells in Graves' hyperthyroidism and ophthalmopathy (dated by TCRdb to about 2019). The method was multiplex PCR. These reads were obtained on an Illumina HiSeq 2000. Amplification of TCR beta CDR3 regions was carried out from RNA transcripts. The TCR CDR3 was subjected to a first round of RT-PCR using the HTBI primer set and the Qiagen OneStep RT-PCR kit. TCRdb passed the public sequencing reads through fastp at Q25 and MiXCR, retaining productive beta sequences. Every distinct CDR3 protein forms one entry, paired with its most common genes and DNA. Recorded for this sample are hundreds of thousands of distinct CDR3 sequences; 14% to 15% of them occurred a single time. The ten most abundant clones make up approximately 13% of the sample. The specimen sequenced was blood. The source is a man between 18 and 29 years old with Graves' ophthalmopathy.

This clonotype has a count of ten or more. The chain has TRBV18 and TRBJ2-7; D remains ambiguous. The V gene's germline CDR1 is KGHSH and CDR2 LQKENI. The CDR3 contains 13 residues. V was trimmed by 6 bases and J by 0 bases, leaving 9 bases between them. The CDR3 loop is CASSSAVSYEQYF. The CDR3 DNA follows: TGTGCCAGCTCCTCCGCAGTCTCCTACGAGCAGTACTTC.

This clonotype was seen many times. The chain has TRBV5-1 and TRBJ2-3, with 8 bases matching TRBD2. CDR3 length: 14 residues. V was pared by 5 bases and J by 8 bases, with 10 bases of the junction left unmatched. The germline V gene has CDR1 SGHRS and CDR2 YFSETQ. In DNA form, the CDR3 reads TGCGCCAGCAGGGGACTCGACCGGGGGGGTACGCAGTATTTT. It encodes CASRGLDRGGTQYF.

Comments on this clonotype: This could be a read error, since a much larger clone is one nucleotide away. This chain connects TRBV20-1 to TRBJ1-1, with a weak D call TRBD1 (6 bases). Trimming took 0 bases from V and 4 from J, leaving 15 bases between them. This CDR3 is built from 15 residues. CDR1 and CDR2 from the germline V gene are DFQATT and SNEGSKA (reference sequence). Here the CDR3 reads CSARDYGGLITEAFF. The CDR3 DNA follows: TGCAGTGCTAGAGATTACGGGGGGCTTATCACTGAAGCTTTCTTT.

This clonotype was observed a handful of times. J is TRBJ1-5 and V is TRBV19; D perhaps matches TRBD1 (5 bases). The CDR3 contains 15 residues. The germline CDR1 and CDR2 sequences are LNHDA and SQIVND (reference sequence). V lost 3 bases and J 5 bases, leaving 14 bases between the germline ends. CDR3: CASSIGEGLYQPQHF. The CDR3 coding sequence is TGTGCCAGTAGTATTGGAGAGGGGCTTTATCAGCCCCAGCATTTT.

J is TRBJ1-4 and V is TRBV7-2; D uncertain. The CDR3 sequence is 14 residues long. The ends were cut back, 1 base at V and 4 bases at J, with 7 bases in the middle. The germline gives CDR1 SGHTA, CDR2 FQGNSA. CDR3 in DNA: TGTGCCAGCAGCTTAGATCGGATTAATGAAAAACTGTTTTTT. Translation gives CASSLDRINEKLFF.

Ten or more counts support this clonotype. CDR3 coding DNA: TGTGCCAGCAGCTTAGCGGTGGGACTGGCCTATGGCTACACCTTC. It yields the protein CASSLAVGLAYGYTF. The rearrangement links TRBV7-9 to TRBJ1-2; TRBD1 is a possible D gene (5 bases). CDR1 and CDR2 (germline): SEHNR, FQNEAQ (reference sequence). The CDR3 has 15 residues. V dropped 0 bases and J dropped 4 bases, with 12 bases sitting between them.

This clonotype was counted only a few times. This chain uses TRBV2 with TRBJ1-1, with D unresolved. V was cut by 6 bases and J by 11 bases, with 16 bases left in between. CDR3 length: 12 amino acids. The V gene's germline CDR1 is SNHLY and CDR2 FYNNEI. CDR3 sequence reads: CASSTFSGVAFF. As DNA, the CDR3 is TGTGCCAGCAGCACCTTTTCCGGGGTTGCTTTCTTT.

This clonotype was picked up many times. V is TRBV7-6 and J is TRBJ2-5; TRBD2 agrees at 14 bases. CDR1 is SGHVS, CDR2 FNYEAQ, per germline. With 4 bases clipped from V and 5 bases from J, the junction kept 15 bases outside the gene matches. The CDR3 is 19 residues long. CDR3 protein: CASSYTKTGLAGEQETQYF. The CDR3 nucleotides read TGTGCCAGCAGCTACACGAAGACGGGACTAGCGGGAGAGCAGGAGACCCAGTACTTC. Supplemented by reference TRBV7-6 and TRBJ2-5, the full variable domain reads GAGVSQSPRYKVTKRGQDVALRCDPISGHVSLYWYRQALGQGPEFLTYFNYEAQQDKSGLPNDRFSAERPEGSISTLTIQRTEQRDSAMYRCASSYTKTGLAGEQETQYFGPGTRLLVL.

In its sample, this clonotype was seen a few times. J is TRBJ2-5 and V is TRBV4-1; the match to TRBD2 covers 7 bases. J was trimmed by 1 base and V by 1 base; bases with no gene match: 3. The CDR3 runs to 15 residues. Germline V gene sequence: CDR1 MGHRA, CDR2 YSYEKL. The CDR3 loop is CASSQGWGGQETQYF. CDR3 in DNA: TGCGCCAGCAGCCAAGGGTGGGGGGGCCAAGAGACCCAGTACTTC.

The CDR3 DNA follows: TGCAGTGCTAGTGCGGGGGGGGGGGAGCAGTACTTC. Its protein product is CSASAGGGEQYF. This sequence joins TRBV20-1 and TRBJ2-7; 9 positions match TRBD2. This CDR3 has 12 amino acids. Trimming took 3 bases from V and 7 from J; bases not matched to a gene: 4. Germline CDR1 is DFQATT and CDR2 is SNEGSKA (reference sequence).

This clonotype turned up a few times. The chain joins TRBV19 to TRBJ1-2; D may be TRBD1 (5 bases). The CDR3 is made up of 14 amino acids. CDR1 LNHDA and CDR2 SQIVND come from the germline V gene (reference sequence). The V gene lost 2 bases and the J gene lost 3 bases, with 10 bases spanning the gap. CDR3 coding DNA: TGTGCCAGTAGTATAAGGGGCCCATACTATGGCTACACCTTC. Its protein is CASSIRGPYYGYTF.

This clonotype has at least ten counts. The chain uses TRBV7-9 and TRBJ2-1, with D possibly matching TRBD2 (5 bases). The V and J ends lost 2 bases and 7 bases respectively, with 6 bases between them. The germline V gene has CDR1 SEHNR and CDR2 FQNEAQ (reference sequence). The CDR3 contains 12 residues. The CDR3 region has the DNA TGTGCCAGCAGCTTAACGGGGAATGAGCAGTTCTTC. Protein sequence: CASSLTGNEQFF.

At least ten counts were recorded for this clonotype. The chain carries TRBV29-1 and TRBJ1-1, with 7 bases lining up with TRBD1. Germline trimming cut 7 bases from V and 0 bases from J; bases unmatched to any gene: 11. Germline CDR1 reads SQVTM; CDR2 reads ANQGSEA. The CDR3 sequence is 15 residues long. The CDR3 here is CSGETGNTMNTEAFF. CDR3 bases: TGCAGCGGGGAGACAGGGAATACCATGAACACTGAAGCTTTCTTT.

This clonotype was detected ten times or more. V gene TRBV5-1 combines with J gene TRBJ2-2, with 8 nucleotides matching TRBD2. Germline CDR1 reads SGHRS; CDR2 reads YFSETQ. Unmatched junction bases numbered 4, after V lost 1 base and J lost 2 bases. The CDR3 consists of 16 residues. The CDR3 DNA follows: TGCGCCAGCAGCTTGCAGCTAGCGGGCAACACCGGGGAGCTGTTTTTT. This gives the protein CASSLQLAGNTGELFF.

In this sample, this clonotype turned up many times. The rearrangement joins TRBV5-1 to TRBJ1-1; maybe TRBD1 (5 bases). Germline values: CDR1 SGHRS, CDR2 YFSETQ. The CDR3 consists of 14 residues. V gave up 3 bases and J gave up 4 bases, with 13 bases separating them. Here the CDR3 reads CASSWGEMTTEAFF. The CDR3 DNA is TGCGCCAGCAGCTGGGGGGAAATGACCACTGAAGCTTTCTTT.

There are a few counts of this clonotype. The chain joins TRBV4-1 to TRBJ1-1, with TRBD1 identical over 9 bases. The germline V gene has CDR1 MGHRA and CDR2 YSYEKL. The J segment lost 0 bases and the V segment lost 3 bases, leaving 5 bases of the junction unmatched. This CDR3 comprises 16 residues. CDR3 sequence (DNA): TGCGCCAGCAGCCACTCCGGGACAGGGCTGAACACTGAAGCTTTCTTT. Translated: CASSHSGTGLNTEAFF.

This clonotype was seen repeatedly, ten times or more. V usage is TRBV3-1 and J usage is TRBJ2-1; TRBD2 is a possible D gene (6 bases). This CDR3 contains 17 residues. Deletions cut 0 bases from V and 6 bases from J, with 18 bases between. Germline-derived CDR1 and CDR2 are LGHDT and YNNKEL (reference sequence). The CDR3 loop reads CASSQDRLGGGTNEQFF. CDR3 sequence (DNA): TGTGCCAGCAGCCAAGACCGACTAGGTGGTGGGACCAATGAGCAGTTCTTC.

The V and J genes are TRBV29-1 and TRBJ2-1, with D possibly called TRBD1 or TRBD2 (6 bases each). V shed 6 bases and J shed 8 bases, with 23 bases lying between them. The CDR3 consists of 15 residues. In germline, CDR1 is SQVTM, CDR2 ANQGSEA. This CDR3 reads CSVRGLVDSLDEQFF. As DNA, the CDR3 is TGCAGCGTCCGGGGGCTAGTGGACTCCTTGGATGAGCAGTTCTTC.

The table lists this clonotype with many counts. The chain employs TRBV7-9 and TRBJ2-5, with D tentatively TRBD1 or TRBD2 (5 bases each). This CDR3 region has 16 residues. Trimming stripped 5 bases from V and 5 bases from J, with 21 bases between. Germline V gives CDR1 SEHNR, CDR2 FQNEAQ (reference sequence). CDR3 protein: CASSTTRMGVLETQYF. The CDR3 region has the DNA TGTGCCAGCAGCACAACCCGGATGGGGGTACTCGAGACCCAGTACTTC.

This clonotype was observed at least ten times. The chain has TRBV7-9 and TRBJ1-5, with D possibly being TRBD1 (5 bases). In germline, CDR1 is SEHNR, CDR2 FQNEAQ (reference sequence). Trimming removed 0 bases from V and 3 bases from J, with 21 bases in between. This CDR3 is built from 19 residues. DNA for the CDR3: TGTGCCAGCAGCTTAGCGTTAGGGGAGGCAGGTCCTAACAATCAGCCCCAGCATTTT. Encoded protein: CASSLALGEAGPNNQPQHF.